Following are 19 T cell receptor beta chains from one sample sequenced in a study of blood T cell repertoires in COVID-19. Data came from immunoSEQ multiplex PCR; TCRdb stores just in-frame clones and leaves some out. The sample holds fewer than 85,000 clones; around four fifths are singletons and the top ten take 15% to 20%. Sequencing was done on a sample of peripheral blood. The receptors here all came from a woman aged 55-69 years with acute or convalescent COVID-19.

The CDR3 coding sequence is TGTGCCAGCAGTTTGGGACAGAATCAGCCCCAGCATTTT. It encodes CASSLGQNQPQHF. The chain is built from TRBV6-2 or TRBV6-3 and TRBJ1-5, with 7 bases aligning to TRBD1. The V and J ends lost 4 bases and 4 bases, in that order; junction bases with no gene match: 1. Per the germline V gene, CDR1 is MNHEY and CDR2 is SVGEGT. The CDR3 is made up of 13 amino acids.

The rearrangement joins TRBV4-3 to TRBJ2-5, with 7 bases aligning to TRBD2. The trim removed 0 bases at V and 0 bases at J, leaving 1 base unmatched. Germline CDR1 LGHNA, CDR2 YSLEER. This CDR3 has 15 amino acids. The CDR3 is CASSQERGYQETQYF. CDR3 sequence (DNA): TGCGCCAGCAGCCAAGAGCGGGGGTACCAAGAGACCCAGTACTTC.

This clone was found a few times. The chain joins TRBV16 to TRBJ1-1, with TRBD1 matching 8 bases. The CDR3 extends over 15 amino acids. The germline V gene has CDR1 KGHSY and CDR2 FQNENV. The ends lost 2 bases at V and 4 bases at J; junction bases unmatched: 6. The CDR3, as DNA: TGTGCCAGCAGCCAAGGACAGGGAGGAGGCACTGAAGCTTTCTTT. This codes for CASSQGQGGGTEAFF. Full variable domain (rest looked up from reference TRBV16 and TRBJ1-1): GEEVAQTPKHLVRGEGQKAKLYCAPIKGHSYVFWYQQVLKNEFKFLISFQNENVFDETGMPKERFSAKCLPNSPCSLEIQATKLEDSAVYFCASSQGQGGGTEAFFGQGTRLTVV.

This clone was picked up one time. This chain uses TRBV27 with TRBJ1-2; 11 bases are a match to TRBD1. The CDR3 sequence is 15 residues long. V dropped 5 bases and J dropped 6; count of bases not matched to a gene: 8. In germline, CDR1 is MNHEY, CDR2 SMNVEV (reference sequence). CDR3 sequence reads: CASSLGQGAFDGYTF. CDR3 coding DNA: TGTGCCAGCAGTCTTGGACAGGGGGCTTTTGATGGCTACACCTTC.

The chain is built from TRBV12-5 and TRBJ2-5; D is perhaps TRBD1 (6 bases). There are 19 residues in the CDR3. V shed 6 bases and J shed 2 bases, with 28 bases lying between them. CDR1 and CDR2 (germline): LGHNT, FRNRAP. CDR3 sequence (DNA): TGTGCTAGTGGGAAACCGGGACAAGCCGTCTCCTGGGGGCAAGAGACCCAGTACTTC. This translates into CASGKPGQAVSWGQETQYF.

This chain joins TRBV4-3 and TRBJ1-4; the match to TRBD1 covers 7 bases. Trimming took 0 bases from V and 6 from J; bases not matched to a gene: 7. CDR3 length: 16 amino acids. Germline lookup yields CDR1 LGHNA and CDR2 YSLEER. In DNA, the CDR3 is TGCGCCAGCAGCCAAGATAGGGGGCAGGCCGATGAAAAACTGTTTTTT. It specifies CASSQDRGQADEKLFF.

V usage is TRBV11-2 and J usage is TRBJ2-7; 8 bases fit TRBD1. Germline CDR1 reads SGHAT; CDR2 reads FQNNGV. The CDR3 has 14 residues. V lost 4 bases and J lost 6; bases outside the gene matches: 8. CDR3 region: CASSSHTGGLEQYF. The CDR3 bases are TGTGCCAGCAGCTCGCACACAGGGGGGCTCGAGCAGTACTTC.

This clone has more than one count but fewer than ten. This rearrangement joins TRBV27 to TRBJ1-5; no definite D call. V was clipped by 3 bases and J by 6 bases, with 6 bases between them. The CDR3 loop spans 12 amino acids. CDR1 and CDR2 from the germline V gene are MNHEY and SMNVEV (reference sequence). CDR3 protein: CASSFSGQPQHF. As DNA, the CDR3 is TGTGCCAGCAGTTTTTCGGGTCAGCCCCAGCATTTT.

V usage is TRBV3-1 (or the pseudogene TRBV3-2) and J usage is TRBJ2-7, with D possibly being TRBD2 (5 bases). The CDR3 is made up of 14 amino acids. The germline V gene encodes CDR1 LGHDT and CDR2 YNNKEL (reference sequence). V gave up 3 bases and J gave up 2 bases, with 11 bases separating them. CDR3 in amino acids: CASSHWEFPYEQYF. CDR3 coding DNA: TGTGCCAGCAGCCACTGGGAGTTCCCCTACGAGCAGTACTTC.

The chain links TRBV11-2 to TRBJ2-3; TRBD2 matches at 9 bases. CDR1 is SGHAT and CDR2 is FQNNGV in the germline V gene. CDR3 length: 16 amino acids. V lost 4 bases, J lost 5 bases, and 10 bases stayed unmatched. The CDR3 nucleotides read TGTGCCAGCAGCTCCCCTCGGGCGGGGGGGCTAGATACGCAGTATTTT. This gives the protein CASSSPRAGGLDTQYF.

V gene TRBV5-1 combines with J gene TRBJ1-4; 10 bases line up with TRBD1. The V segment lost 5 bases and the J segment 6 bases; nucleotides outside the gene matches: 7. Per germline, CDR1 SGHRS and CDR2 YFSETQ. The CDR3 covers 15 residues. In DNA form, the CDR3 reads TGCGCCAGCAGGCCCCCCGGGACAGGGGATGAAAAACTGTTTTTT. As protein: CASRPPGTGDEKLFF. Variable domain in full (rest from reference TRBV5-1 and TRBJ1-4): KAGVTQTPRYLIKTRGQQVTLSCSPISGHRSVSWYQQTPGQGLQFLFEYFSETQRNKGNFPGRFSGRQFSNSRSEMNVSTLELGDSALYLCASRPPGTGDEKLFFGSGTQLSVL.

The V gene is TRBV25-1, the J gene TRBJ1-4; TRBD1 might be the D (5 bases). Germline V gene data show CDR1 as MGHDK and CDR2 as SYGVNS. The CDR3 is made up of 15 amino acids. V lost 6 bases to trimming and J lost 3 bases, with 14 bases between them. The CDR3 sequence: CASSGGREPNEKLFF. In nucleotides, the CDR3 is TGTGCCAGCAGCGGGGGGAGGGAGCCTAATGAAAAACTGTTTTTT.

This chain uses TRBV19 with TRBJ1-6; TRBD1 matches at 7 bases. The germline V gene has CDR1 LNHDA and CDR2 SQIVND (reference sequence). V lost 7 bases to trimming and J lost 3 bases; unmatched junction nucleotides: 6. The CDR3 contains 15 residues. As DNA, the CDR3 is TGTGCCAGTACCACTCGGGACAGCTATAATTCACCCCTCCACTTT. It yields the protein CASTTRDSYNSPLHF.

This clone appeared a single time. This CDR3 reads CASSLGSGWQGLRLNEQFF. CDR3 DNA: TGTGCCAGCAGCTTAGGAAGTGGTTGGCAGGGGTTAAGGTTGAATGAGCAGTTCTTC. The V and J genes are TRBV7-8 and TRBJ2-1; D possibly corresponds to TRBD1 (6 bases). Germline CDR1 and CDR2: SGHVS and FQNEAQ. Trimming removed 1 base from V and 7 bases from J, with 26 bases in between. There are 19 residues in the CDR3.

In nucleotides, the CDR3 is TGTGCCAGCAGCCGAACAGGATTTAATCAGCCCCAGCATTTT. It translates to CASSRTGFNQPQHF. This chain joins TRBV7-8 and TRBJ1-5; TRBD1 is a possible D gene (5 bases). V was trimmed by 5 bases and J by 4 bases, leaving 12 bases between them. This CDR3 is 14 amino acids long. CDR1 is SGHVS and CDR2 is FQNEAQ in the germline V gene.

The J gene is TRBJ2-2, the V gene TRBV25-1, with D tentatively TRBD2 (5 bases). This CDR3 region has 12 residues. Germline V CDR1 and CDR2: MGHDK, SYGVNS. V lost 8 bases to trimming and J lost 6 bases, with 10 bases between them. The CDR3 loop reads CASDRGPGELFF. The CDR3 DNA sequence: TGTGCCAGCGACCGGGGTCCCGGGGAGCTGTTTTTT.

The V call is TRBV5-1, the J call TRBJ2-3; the match to TRBD2 covers 10 bases. Germline values: CDR1 SGHRS, CDR2 YFSETQ. With 2 bases clipped from V and 3 bases from J, the junction kept 0 bases outside the gene matches. The CDR3 loop spans 14 amino acids. CDR3 coding DNA: TGCGCCAGCAGCTTTAGCGGGGGGACAGATACGCAGTATTTT. Translating it yields CASSFSGGTDTQYF.

This clone showed up just a few times. This chain connects TRBV5-1 to TRBJ1-1, with D maybe TRBD1 (6 bases). The CDR3 covers 13 residues. V was clipped by 2 bases and J by 7 bases, with 12 bases between them. Germline-derived CDR1 and CDR2 are SGHRS and YFSETQ. CDR3 DNA sequence: TGCGCCAGCAGCTTACAAGGGGGGGTTGAAGCTTTCTTT. It encodes CASSLQGGVEAFF.

This clone was observed a few times. This rearrangement joins TRBV6-5 to TRBJ2-7; D gene unclear. Germline assignment: CDR1 MNHEY and CDR2 SVGAGI. The CDR3 sequence is 16 residues long. V lost 0 bases to trimming and J lost 5 bases, with 17 bases between them. DNA for the CDR3: TGTGCCAGCAGTTACTCCGGCAGGCGCATGAAGGACGAGCAGTACTTC. Amino acids: CASSYSGRRMKDEQYF.